These T cell receptor beta chains were read from a single sample in a study of blood T cells in healthy people across ages. TCRdb reprocessed the 5' RACE reads with MiXCR, giving one entry per CDR3 protein. The sample has roughly 1,800,000 distinct CDR3 sequences, 40% to 55% seen once. The material sequenced was blood. The receptors come from a woman in her thirties or forties in good health. Each CDR3 is given with its conserved first and last residue. Each record gives: D gene, J gene, V gene, clone size, CDR3 protein, CDR3 DNA. D genes are given only for firm matches. Clone size, where shown, is once, few, many, or a class for clones that have expanded.

.,TRBJ2-3,TRBV20-1,few,CSAGVDLTDTQYF,TGCAGTGCTGGGGTCGATCTCACAGATACGCAGTATTTT
.,TRBJ2-7,TRBV28,many,CASSTGFYEQYF,TGTGCCAGCAGTACAGGGTTTTACGAGCAGTACTTC
TRBD2,TRBJ2-3,TRBV27,.,CASPKTSGSTDTQYF,TGTGCCAGCCCAAAGACTAGCGGAAGCACAGATACGCAGTATTTT
TRBD2,TRBJ2-7,TRBV7-9,few,CASSRGLAGGRIYEQYF,TGTGCCAGCAGCAGAGGACTAGCGGGGGGTCGGATCTACGAGCAGTACTTC
.,TRBJ1-4,TRBV25-1,.,CASRSPGVANEKLFF,TGTGCCAGCAGGTCTCCAGGGGTAGCTAATGAAAAACTGTTTTTT
TRBD2,TRBJ2-1,TRBV3-1,.,CASSLLAGSYNGQFF,TGTGCCAGCAGCCTACTAGCGGGGTCCTACAATGGGCAGTTCTTC
.,TRBJ2-3,TRBV12-3/TRBV12-4,few,CASSRWRTDTQYF,TGTGCCAGCAGTAGATGGCGAACAGATACGCAGTATTTT
.,TRBJ1-5,TRBV15,.,CATSRVSLPEYSNQPQHF,TGTGCCACCAGCAGAGTATCCCTGCCAGAATATAGCAATCAGCCCCAGCATTTT
.,TRBJ2-7,TRBV7-6,.,CASSLGSGAVGYEQYF,TGTGCCAGCAGCTTAGGCAGTGGGGCAGTGGGCTACGAGCAGTACTTC
.,TRBJ2-5,TRBV5-1,.,CASPPQETQYF,TGCGCCAGCCCTCCGCAAGAGACCCAGTACTTC
.,TRBJ1-4,TRBV29-1,.,CSVEDPRHNEKLFF,TGCAGCGTTGAAGACCCCAGGCACAATGAAAAACTGTTTTTT
.,TRBJ2-7,TRBV6-2/TRBV6-3,.,CASHPTGRSSYEQYF,TGTGCCAGCCACCCCACAGGACGCTCCTCCTACGAGCAGTACTTC
.,TRBJ2-4,TRBV5-6,.,CASSDGLGRASLQYF,TGTGCCAGCAGCGATGGGCTGGGCAGGGCGTCATTGCAGTACTTC
.,TRBJ2-1,TRBV10-3,.,CAISDLQNEQFF,TGTGCCATCAGTGATCTGCAAAATGAGCAGTTCTTC
.,TRBJ2-4,TRBV10-3,.,CAISEDILQYF,TGTGCCATCAGTGAGGACATCTTACAGTACTTC
TRBD2,TRBJ2-5,TRBV20-1,few,CSARHSGLAGGQETQYF,TGCAGTGCTAGACATTCGGGACTAGCGGGGGGACAAGAGACCCAGTACTTC
TRBD1,TRBJ2-7,TRBV28,few,CASTPGQGSYEQYF,TGTGCCAGCACCCCGGGACAGGGCTCCTACGAGCAGTACTTC
.,TRBJ1-2,TRBV7-2,.,CASRQAPVGYTF,TGTGCCAGCAGACAGGCGCCCGTGGGCTACACCTTC